This T cell receptor beta chain was profiled in a study of blood T cell repertoires in COVID-19. The data were produced by immunoSEQ multiplex PCR, yet TCRdb's version contains in-frame clones alone and is incomplete. This table holds around 230,000 clones, approximately 86% found once. The germline CDR1 and CDR2 sequences are LGHDT and YNNKEL (reference sequence). The CDR3 has 15 amino acids. The trim removed 7 bases at V and 5 bases at J, leaving 10 bases unmatched. This sequence originates from a man between 60 and 70 years old who had recovered from COVID-19. The chain is built from TRBV3-1 (or the pseudogene TRBV3-2) and TRBJ2-3, with 9 bases lining up with TRBD2. Sequencing was carried out using peripheral blood. The CDR3: CASTRGGGAKDTQYF. The CDR3 coding sequence is TGTGCCAGCACCCGAGGCGGGGGGGCCAAAGATACGCAGTATTTT.